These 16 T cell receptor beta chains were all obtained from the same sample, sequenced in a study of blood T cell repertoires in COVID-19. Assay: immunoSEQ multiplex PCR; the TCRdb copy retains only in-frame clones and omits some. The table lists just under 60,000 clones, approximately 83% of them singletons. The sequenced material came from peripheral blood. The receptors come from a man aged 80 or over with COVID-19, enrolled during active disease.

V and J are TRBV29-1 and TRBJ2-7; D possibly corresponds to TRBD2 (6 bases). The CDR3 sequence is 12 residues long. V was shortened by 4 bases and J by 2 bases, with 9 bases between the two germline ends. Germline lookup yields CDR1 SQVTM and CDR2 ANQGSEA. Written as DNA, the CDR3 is TGCAGCGTTGGGGGAGGAACCTACGAGCAGTACTTC. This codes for CSVGGGTYEQYF.

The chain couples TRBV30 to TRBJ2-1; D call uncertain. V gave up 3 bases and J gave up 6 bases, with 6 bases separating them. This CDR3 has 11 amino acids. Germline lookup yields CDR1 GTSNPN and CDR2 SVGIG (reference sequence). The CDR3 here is CAWRTFNEQFF. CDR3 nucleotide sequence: TGTGCCTGGAGGACTTTCAATGAGCAGTTCTTC.

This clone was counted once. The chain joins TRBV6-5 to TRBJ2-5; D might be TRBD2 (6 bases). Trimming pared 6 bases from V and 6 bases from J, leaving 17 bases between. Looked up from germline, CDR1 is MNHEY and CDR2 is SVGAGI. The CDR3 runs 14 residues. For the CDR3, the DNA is TGTGCCAGCAGCCCAGGAGGAGGGAGAAAGACCCAGTACTTC. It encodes CASSPGGGRKTQYF.

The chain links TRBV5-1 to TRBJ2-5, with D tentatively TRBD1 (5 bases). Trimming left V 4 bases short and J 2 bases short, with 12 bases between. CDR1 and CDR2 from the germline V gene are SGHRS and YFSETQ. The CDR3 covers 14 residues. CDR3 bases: TGCGCCAGCAGCCCCGGACACTCTCAAGAGACCCAGTACTTC. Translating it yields CASSPGHSQETQYF.

In DNA, the CDR3 is TGTGCCAGCAGCTTGATGCGGGGACAAGAGACCCAGTACTTC. Encoded protein: CASSLMRGQETQYF. This chain connects TRBV5-4 to TRBJ2-5; weak D call: TRBD2 (6 bases). Germline V gene lookup returns CDR1 SGHNT and CDR2 YYREEE (reference sequence). The CDR3 runs 14 residues. V lost 1 base to trimming and J lost 2 bases, with 9 bases between them.

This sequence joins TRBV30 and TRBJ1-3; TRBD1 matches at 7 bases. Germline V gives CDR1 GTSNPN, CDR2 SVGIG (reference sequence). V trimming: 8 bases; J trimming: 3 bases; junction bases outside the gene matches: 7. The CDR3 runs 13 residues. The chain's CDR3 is CAGQRGLGNTIYF. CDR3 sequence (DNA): TGTGCCGGTCAAAGGGGGCTTGGAAACACCATATATTTT.

The CDR3 DNA reads as TGTGCCAGTAGCGACACCTACACTGAAGCTTTCTTT. It translates to CASSDTYTEAFF. The gene calls are TRBV19 and TRBJ1-1; no clear D. This CDR3 is 12 amino acids long. V was trimmed by 6 bases and J by 3 bases, leaving 8 bases between them. CDR1 and CDR2 (germline): LNHDA, SQIVND (reference sequence).

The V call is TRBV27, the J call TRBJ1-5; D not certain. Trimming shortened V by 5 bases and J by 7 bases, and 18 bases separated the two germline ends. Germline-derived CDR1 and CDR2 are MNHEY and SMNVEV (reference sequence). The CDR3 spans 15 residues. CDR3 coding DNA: TGTGCCAGCAGTAGGATAGCGGGAGGGTCCCAGCCCCAGCATTTT. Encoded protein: CASSRIAGGSQPQHF.

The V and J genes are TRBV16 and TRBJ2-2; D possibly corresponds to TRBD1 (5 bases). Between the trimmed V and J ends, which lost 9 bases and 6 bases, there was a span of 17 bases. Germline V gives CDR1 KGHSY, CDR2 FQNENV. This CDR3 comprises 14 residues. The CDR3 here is CASRPQGIAGELFF. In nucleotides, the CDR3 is TGTGCCAGTAGACCCCAGGGAATTGCCGGGGAGCTGTTTTTT.

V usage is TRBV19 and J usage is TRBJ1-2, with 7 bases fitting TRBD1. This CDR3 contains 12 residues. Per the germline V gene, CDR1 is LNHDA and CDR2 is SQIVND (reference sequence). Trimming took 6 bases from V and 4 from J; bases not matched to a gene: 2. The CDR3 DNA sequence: TGTGCCAGTAGAGACAGGGCCTATGGCTACACCTTC. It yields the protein CASRDRAYGYTF.

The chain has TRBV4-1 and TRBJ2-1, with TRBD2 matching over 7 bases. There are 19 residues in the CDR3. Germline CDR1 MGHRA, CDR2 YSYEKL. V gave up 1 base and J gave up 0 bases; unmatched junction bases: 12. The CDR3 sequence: CASSQAAGIGTTSYNEQFF. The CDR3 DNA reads TGCGCCAGCAGCCAAGCCGCAGGAATAGGGACTACCTCCTACAATGAGCAGTTCTTC.

In DNA, the CDR3 is TGCGCCAGCAGTTGCGAGCCCCCCTACGAGCAGTACGTC. This gives the protein CASSCEPPYEQYV. The chain employs TRBV10-1 and TRBJ2-7; D remains ambiguous. Trimming left V 5 bases short and J 2 bases short, with 10 bases between. From germline, CDR1 is WNHNN and CDR2 SYGVQD (reference sequence). This CDR3 region has 13 residues.

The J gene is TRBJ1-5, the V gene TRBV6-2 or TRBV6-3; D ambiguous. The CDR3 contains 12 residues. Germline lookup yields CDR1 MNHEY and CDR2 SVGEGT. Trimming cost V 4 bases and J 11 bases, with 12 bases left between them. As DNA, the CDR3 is TGTGCCAGCAGTTCGACCGTACAGTCCCAGCATTTT. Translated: CASSSTVQSQHF.

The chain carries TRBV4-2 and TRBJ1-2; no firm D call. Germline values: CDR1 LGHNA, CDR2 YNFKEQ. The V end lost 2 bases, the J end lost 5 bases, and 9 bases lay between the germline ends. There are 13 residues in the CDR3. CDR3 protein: CASSQQVEYGYTF. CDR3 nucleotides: TGTGCCAGCAGCCAACAGGTTGAGTATGGCTACACCTTC.

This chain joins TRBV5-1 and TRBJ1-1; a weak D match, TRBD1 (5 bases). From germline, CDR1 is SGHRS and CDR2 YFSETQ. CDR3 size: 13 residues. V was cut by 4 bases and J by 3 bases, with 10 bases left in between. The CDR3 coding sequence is TGCGCCAGCAGCGTGGAGGGGTACACTGAAGCTTTCTTT. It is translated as CASSVEGYTEAFF.

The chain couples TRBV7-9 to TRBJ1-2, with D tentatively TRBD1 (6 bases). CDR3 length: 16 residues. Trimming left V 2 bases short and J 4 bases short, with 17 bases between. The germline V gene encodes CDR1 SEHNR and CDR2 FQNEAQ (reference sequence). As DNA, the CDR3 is TGTGCCAGCAGCTTACGGGACTCGGGGGGCGGCTATGGCTACACCTTC. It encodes CASSLRDSGGGYGYTF.